This T cell receptor (beta chain) originates from a study of response to subunit inactivated influenza vaccine. General study points: The study's authors posited that every seasonal influenza vaccination enlists few new T cells.

TCRdb processed the RT-PCR reads anew with MiXCR; each CDR3 protein has one entry. The sample contains about 500,000 distinct CDR3 sequences, about 15% of which appear only once. J lost 7 bases, V lost 1 base, and 4 bases had no gene match. Germline V CDR1 and CDR2: MGHRA, YSYEKL. This CDR3 has 15 amino acids. Note on this clonotype: What it binds is not known.

The origin of this receptor is a man in his fifties or sixties who received an inactivated influenza vaccine. Sequences were derived from CD4+ T cells sorted from PBMCs, sampled around 2 years after vaccination. This chain connects TRBV4-1 to TRBJ2-4; TRBD2 agrees at 10 bases. The CDR3: CASSQVAGGRNIQYF. The CDR3 coding sequence is TGCGCCAGCAGCCAAGTAGCGGGGGGCCGGAACATTCAGTACTTC.